This TCR beta chain is from a study of STAT5B mutations in CD4+ large granular lymphocyte leukemia. Turning to the study itself: Among healthy controls, a particular HLA allele went with more CDR3 'QG' motifs.

The protocol was immunoSEQ multiplex PCR, while the TCRdb copy is restricted to in-frame clones and leaves out a portion. Altogether tens of thousands of clones are present, 72% being singletons, with the ten largest covering about 0.6%. The CDR3 length is 15 residues. The junction had 6 bases not matched to a gene; V was cut back by 6 bases and J by 3 bases. The germline CDR1 and CDR2 sequences are MNHEY and SVGAGI. Details on this clone: The antigen is undetermined.

Points from the study as a whole: 8/27 top patient clones versus 2/35 control clones were TRBV06-family. Data were not HLA-matched across samples.

The V and J genes are TRBV6-5 and TRBJ2-1, with TRBD2 identical over 9 bases. This clonotype originated in a human donor in good health. Sequencing input: CD4+ T cells from blood buffy coats. CDR3 bases: TGTGCCAGCAGACGAGATAGCGGGGGCTACAATGAGCAGTTCTTC. This gives the protein CASRRDSGGYNEQFF.